This T cell receptor beta chain was obtained from a study of T cells after yellow fever vaccination. V trimming: 6 bases; J trimming: 7 bases; junction bases outside the gene matches: 12. The germline CDR1 and CDR2 sequences are SGHTA and FQGNSA. This CDR3 comprises 17 residues. This clonotype was recorded at least ten times. In TCRdb, the 5' RACE reads were re-called with MiXCR into one record per CDR3 protein. The data hold about 31,000 distinct CDR3 sequences, with under 12% observed a single time. The V call is TRBV7-2, the J call TRBJ2-2, with 12 bases identical to TRBD2. The sample consisted of PBMCs, either bulk or a sorted T-cell subset (CD4+, CD8+, memory, or dextramer-sorted; not recorded which), taken roughly 14 days after the first yellow fever vaccination. The receptor was isolated from a man aged 18 to 30 who received the YFV17D yellow fever vaccine. CDR3 sequence (DNA): TGTGCCAGCAGTCTGACTAGCGGGGGTCCCATGGGCGGGGAGCTGTTTTTT. Amino acids: CASSLTSGGPMGGELFF.